These 23 T cell receptor beta chains came from one sample sequenced in a study of blood T cell repertoires in COVID-19. Produced via immunoSEQ multiplex PCR; TCRdb's table is partial and in-frame only. Of more than 30,000 clones detected, approximately 88% appear once; the ten largest clones hold around 0.55%. Sequencing was carried out using peripheral blood. The receptors here all came from a woman in her thirties or forties with active or convalescent COVID-19.

The rearrangement uses TRBV6-6 and TRBJ1-5, with D possibly matching TRBD1 (5 bases). From germline, CDR1 is MNHNY and CDR2 SVGAGI (reference sequence). This CDR3 spans 21 amino acids. With 10 bases removed from V and 5 bases from J, the gap between germline ends came to 39 bases. CDR3 bases: TGTGCCACCAGCTGGAGAGTGCGGCGTAGAAGTAGGGGCGCATCGGATCAGCCCCAGCATTTT. It encodes CATSWRVRRRSRGASDQPQHF.

The chain joins TRBV9 to TRBJ2-1; 8 bases fit TRBD1. Losses at the gene ends were 1 base for V and 9 bases for J; bases not matched to a gene: 9. Germline loops: CDR1 SGDLS, CDR2 YYNGEE. This CDR3 region has 15 residues. CDR3 residues: CASSVPRDRSIEQFF. CDR3 sequence (DNA): TGTGCCAGCAGCGTACCGCGGGACAGGTCGATTGAGCAGTTCTTC.

This clone was picked up a small number of times. The chain links TRBV19 to TRBJ1-2; D uncertain. This CDR3 is 15 amino acids long. V lost 7 bases, J lost 4 bases, and 19 bases lay in between. Germline V gene lookup returns CDR1 LNHDA and CDR2 SQIVND (reference sequence). This CDR3 reads CASTPWEQALYGYTF. CDR3 in DNA: TGTGCCAGTACCCCCTGGGAGCAGGCCCTCTATGGCTACACCTTC.

The J gene is TRBJ2-7, the V gene TRBV7-9, with TRBD2 as a possible D gene (6 bases). Trimming shortened V by 10 bases and J by 3 bases, and 22 bases separated the two germline ends. Germline V gene data show CDR1 as SEHNR and CDR2 as FQNEAQ (reference sequence). CDR3 size: 15 residues. The CDR3 protein is CAIIRGVEGDYEQYF. In DNA, the CDR3 is TGTGCCATCATAAGGGGCGTGGAGGGCGACTACGAGCAGTACTTC.

With respect to this clone: One end of the junction is discordant with germline, which a read error may explain. CDR3 in DNA: TGTGCCAGCAGCCAAGAGTCTGAGGCTTTCTTT. Amino acid sequence: CASSQESEAFF. The chain links TRBV4-2 to TRBJ1-1; D unresolved. The germline gives CDR1 LGHNA, CDR2 YNFKEQ. This CDR3 region has 11 residues.

This clone was counted only a few times. The chain links TRBV12-3 or TRBV12-4 to TRBJ2-2, with TRBD2 matching over 7 bases. The CDR3 sequence is 13 residues long. Trimming removed 8 bases from V and 6 bases from J; junction bases left unmatched: 6. DNA for the CDR3: TGTGCCAGCGACTCGGGAGGTCCCGGGGAGCTGTTTTTT. This codes for CASDSGGPGELFF.

V gene TRBV4-2 combines with J gene TRBJ2-3; 10 nucleotides line up with TRBD2. Trimming removed 2 bases from V and 2 bases from J; junction bases left unmatched: 4. CDR3 length: 16 residues. The V gene's germline CDR1 is LGHNA and CDR2 YNFKEQ. The CDR3 here is CASSQTGTSATDTQYF. The CDR3, as DNA: TGTGCCAGCAGCCAAACCGGGACTAGCGCCACAGATACGCAGTATTTT.

The rearrangement joins TRBV27 to TRBJ2-5, with TRBD1 matching over 9 bases. V shed 0 bases and J 5 bases; nucleotides not matched to a gene: 7. This CDR3 has 16 amino acids. CDR1 is MNHEY, CDR2 SMNVEV, per germline (reference sequence). The CDR3 sequence: CASSLSTGTGWETQYF. CDR3 in DNA: TGTGCCAGCAGTTTATCTACCGGGACAGGGTGGGAGACCCAGTACTTC.

The chain combines TRBV3-1 (or the pseudogene TRBV3-2) with TRBJ2-2; a possible D gene is TRBD2 (5 bases). V lost 8 bases and J lost 1, with 14 bases in between. The germline V gene has CDR1 LGHDT and CDR2 YNNKEL (reference sequence). The CDR3 length is 15 residues. The CDR3 reads CASSAGLVNTGELFF. The CDR3 DNA is TGTGCCAGCTCCGCAGGACTGGTGAACACCGGGGAGCTGTTTTTT.

J is TRBJ1-5 and V is TRBV19; 7 positions match TRBD1. The V gene's germline CDR1 is LNHDA and CDR2 SQIVND (reference sequence). Trimming removed 11 bases from V and 0 bases from J; junction bases left unmatched: 10. The CDR3 has 15 amino acids. This chain's CDR3 is CAGQDRVGSNQPQHF. Written as DNA, the CDR3 is TGTGCCGGGCAAGACAGGGTGGGTAGCAATCAGCCCCAGCATTTT. The variable domain in full, completed from reference TRBV19 and TRBJ1-5, reads DGGITQSPKYLFRKEGQNVTLSCEQNLNHDAMYWYRQDPGQGLRLIYYSQIVNDFQKGDIAEGYSVSREKKESFPLTVTSAQKNPTAFYLCAGQDRVGSNQPQHFGDGTRLSIL.

V usage is TRBV11-3 and J usage is TRBJ1-4; TRBD1 aligns across 8 bases. This CDR3 contains 15 residues. Germline lookup yields CDR1 SGHNT and CDR2 YENEEA. The ends lost 6 bases at V and 4 bases at J; junction bases unmatched: 7. DNA for the CDR3: TGTGCCAGCAGTCTGGGGACAGGAGTTAATGAAAAACTGTTTTTT. It codes for CASSLGTGVNEKLFF.

The chain carries TRBV4-3 and TRBJ1-2; D gene uncertain. The CDR3 has 14 amino acids. Germline V lookup: CDR1 LGHNA, CDR2 YSLEER. The V end was cut by 1 base, the J end by 2 bases, with 8 bases between. CDR3 residues: CASSQGRLNYGYTF. The CDR3 DNA reads as TGCGCCAGCAGCCAAGGAAGACTAAACTATGGCTACACCTTC.

The chain joins TRBV9 to TRBJ2-5; the D gene is possibly TRBD1 (5 bases). V gave up 3 bases and J gave up 0 bases, with 15 bases separating them. This CDR3 has 16 residues. Looked up from germline, CDR1 is SGDLS and CDR2 is YYNGEE. CDR3 protein: CASSGAGSHNQETQYF. CDR3 in DNA: TGTGCCAGCAGCGGTGCAGGGTCCCATAACCAAGAGACCCAGTACTTC.

The chain couples TRBV30 to TRBJ1-1, with 9 bases that match TRBD1. CDR1 and CDR2 from the germline V gene are GTSNPN and SVGIG (reference sequence). The CDR3 runs to 14 residues. Trimming at V came to 4 bases and at J to 5 bases, leaving 8 bases not matched to a gene. The CDR3 region has the DNA TGTGCCTGGACAGAACAGGGGGCGGTGACTGAAGCTTTCTTT. This gives the protein CAWTEQGAVTEAFF.

This clone was detected once. The chain links TRBV7-2 to TRBJ1-4, with a tentative D call TRBD1 (5 bases). CDR1 and CDR2 (germline): SGHTA, FQGNSA. CDR3 size: 15 residues. Trimming removed 1 base from V and 14 bases from J, with 20 bases in between. CDR3 protein: CASSLGGAGSQVLFF. In nucleotides, the CDR3 is TGTGCCAGCAGCTTAGGGGGCGCAGGTAGCCAAGTTCTGTTTTTT.

The chain links TRBV5-4 to TRBJ2-5, with 7 bases matching TRBD2. V dropped 2 bases and J dropped 4; count of bases not matched to a gene: 14. The germline CDR1 and CDR2 sequences are SGHNT and YYREEE (reference sequence). The length of the CDR3 is 17 residues. The CDR3 protein is CASSLGGGGGLRETQYF. The CDR3 coding sequence is TGTGCCAGCAGCTTAGGCGGGGGAGGTGGGCTTCGAGAGACCCAGTACTTC.

The chain couples TRBV28 to TRBJ2-5; 11 nucleotides align to TRBD1. With V trimmed by 6 bases and J by 5 bases, 8 bases remained unmatched. The germline V gene has CDR1 MDHEN and CDR2 SYDVKM. This CDR3 spans 15 amino acids. This CDR3 reads CASRPGTGGLETQYF. The CDR3 nucleotides read TGTGCCAGCAGGCCAGGGACAGGGGGATTGGAGACCCAGTACTTC.

The chain links TRBV5-6 to TRBJ2-2; TRBD2 is a possible D gene (6 bases). Germline CDR1 SGHDT, CDR2 YYEEEE. Trimming shortened V by 0 bases and J by 2 bases, and 14 bases separated the two germline ends. The CDR3 spans 17 residues. CDR3 sequence reads: CASSLVGGRLNTGELFF. CDR3 DNA sequence: TGTGCCAGCAGCTTGGTTGGAGGGCGGTTAAACACCGGGGAGCTGTTTTTT.

The chain links TRBV4-3 to TRBJ1-3; D is ambiguous. Germline-derived CDR1 and CDR2 are LGHNA and YSLEER. The length of the CDR3 is 16 residues. Trimming cost V 1 base and J 2 bases, with 12 bases left between them. CDR3 sequence reads: CASSQVTSGPGNTIYF. The CDR3 nucleotides read TGCGCCAGCAGCCAAGTAACCAGCGGGCCTGGAAACACCATATATTTT.

The CDR3 reads CASSSQSVHQPQHF. The CDR3 coding sequence is TGTGCCAGCAGCAGTCAATCCGTTCATCAGCCCCAGCATTTT. The chain uses TRBV28 and TRBJ1-5; no reliable D call. The CDR3 spans 14 residues. Trimming shortened V by 6 bases and J by 5 bases, and 14 bases separated the two germline ends. Per the germline V gene, CDR1 is MDHEN and CDR2 is SYDVKM.

This clone was counted a few times. This chain connects TRBV3-1 (or the pseudogene TRBV3-2) to TRBJ2-5; TRBD1 might be the D (7 bases). This CDR3 spans 17 amino acids. V was pared by 2 bases and J by 5 bases, with 21 bases between. CDR1 is LGHDT and CDR2 is YNNKEL in the germline V gene (reference sequence). This CDR3 reads CASSQLVPGGGYETQYF. CDR3 nucleotides: TGTGCCAGCAGCCAACTAGTCCCAGGGGGAGGTTACGAGACCCAGTACTTC.

This chain connects TRBV3-1 (or the pseudogene TRBV3-2) to TRBJ2-4, with 7 bases lining up with TRBD1. Trimming cost V 5 bases and J 0 bases; bases outside gene matches: 10. The germline gives CDR1 LGHDT, CDR2 YNNKEL (reference sequence). The CDR3 consists of 17 residues. The CDR3 nucleotides read TGTGCCAGCAGCTCCCGACAGGGATTCGAAGCCAAAAACATTCAGTACTTC. It codes for CASSSRQGFEAKNIQYF.

The V call is TRBV28, the J call TRBJ2-6; D is ambiguous. This CDR3 comprises 12 residues. V lost 10 bases, J lost 0 bases, and 4 bases lay in between. Germline V lookup: CDR1 MDHEN, CDR2 SYDVKM. CDR3 nucleotide sequence: TGTGCCATCCTCTCTGGGGCCAACGTCCTGACTTTC. Its translation is CAILSGANVLTF.